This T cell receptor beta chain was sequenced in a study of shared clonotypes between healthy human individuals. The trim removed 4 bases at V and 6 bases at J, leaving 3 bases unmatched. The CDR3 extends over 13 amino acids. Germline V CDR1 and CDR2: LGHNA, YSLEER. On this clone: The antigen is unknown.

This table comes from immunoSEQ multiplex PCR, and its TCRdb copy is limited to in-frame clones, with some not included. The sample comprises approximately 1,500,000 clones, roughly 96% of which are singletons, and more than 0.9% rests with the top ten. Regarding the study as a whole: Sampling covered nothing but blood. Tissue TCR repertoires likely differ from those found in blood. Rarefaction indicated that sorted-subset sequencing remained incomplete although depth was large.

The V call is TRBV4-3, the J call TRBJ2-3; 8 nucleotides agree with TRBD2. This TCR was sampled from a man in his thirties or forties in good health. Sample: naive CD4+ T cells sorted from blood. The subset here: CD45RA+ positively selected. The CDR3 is CASSPTGGDTQYF. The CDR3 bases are TGCGCCAGCAGCCCAACGGGGGGGGATACGCAGTATTTT.